A single sample gave rise to the 14 T cell receptor beta chains below, sequenced in a study of post-analysis software for immune sequencing data. Overall study findings and caveats: TRBV segments more frequent in patients than in controls numbered five and included TRBV5-6, TRBV5-1 and TRBV20-1.

TCR beta cDNA libraries included unique molecular identifiers. TCRdb analysed the PCR reads with MiXCR anew, one entry per CDR3 protein. The sample records about 460,000 distinct CDR3 sequences, roughly 46% being singletons. Their cognate antigens are unknown. The sequencing input was blood. The receptors originated from a girl between 10 and 17 years old with multiple sclerosis.

The chain recombines TRBV27 with TRBJ2-1; D remains ambiguous. V lost 5 bases, J lost 10 bases, and 15 bases lay in between. The germline gives CDR1 MNHEY, CDR2 SMNVEV (reference sequence). The CDR3 loop spans 13 amino acids. Written as DNA, the CDR3 is TGTGCCAGCAGTACCCAGCCCGCCAGGGAGCAGTTCTTC. It specifies CASSTQPAREQFF.

The V call is TRBV28, the J call TRBJ2-1, with TRBD1 identical over 9 bases. The J segment lost 1 base and the V segment lost 10 bases, leaving 14 bases of the junction unmatched. Germline V gene sequence: CDR1 MDHEN, CDR2 SYDVKM. The CDR3 runs to 17 residues. The CDR3 DNA reads TGTGCCACCCAAACGGGGGGACAGGGATCGTCCTACAATGAGCAGTTCTTC. Translated: CATQTGGQGSSYNEQFF.

With respect to this clonotype: A much more abundant neighbour one base away suggests this may be a read error. This chain connects TRBV11-1 to TRBJ2-7; no definite D call. There are 13 residues in the CDR3. Trimming cost V 5 bases and J 2 bases, with 10 bases left between them. Per the germline V gene, CDR1 is SGHAT and CDR2 is FQDESV (reference sequence). CDR3: CASSPVGAYEQYF. CDR3 coding DNA: TGTGCCAGCAGCCCCGTGGGCGCCTACGAGCAGTACTTC.

Regarding this clonotype: One end of the junction does not line up with germline, which may come from a read error. The chain recombines TRBV18 with TRBJ2-1, with D maybe TRBD1 (5 bases). This CDR3 has 13 residues. Germline CDR1 is KGHSH and CDR2 is LQKENI. The CDR3 coding sequence is TGTGCCAACTCACCAAAGGGGTACAATGAGCAGTTCTTC. Translating gives CANSPKGYNEQFF.

This clonotype was counted ten times or more. The chain uses TRBV28 and TRBJ2-7, with 12 bases identical to TRBD2. CDR3 length: 14 amino acids. Germline V gene lookup returns CDR1 MDHEN and CDR2 SYDVKM. The V segment lost 5 bases and the J segment 2 bases; nucleotides outside the gene matches: 1. CDR3 in amino acids: CASSRTSGTYEQYF. The DNA for the CDR3 is TGTGCCAGCAGTAGGACTAGCGGGACCTACGAGCAGTACTTC.

The genes are TRBV20-1 and TRBJ2-5; D unresolved. Trimming cost V 0 bases and J 2 bases, with 13 bases left between them. From germline, CDR1 is DFQATT and CDR2 SNEGSKA (reference sequence). The CDR3 has 15 amino acids. The CDR3 nucleotides are TGCAGTGCTAGAGATTCTACGGAGCTACAAGAGACCCAGTACTTC. Its translation is CSARDSTELQETQYF.

In this sample, this clonotype turned up once. This chain connects TRBV27 to TRBJ1-4; no reliable D call. Trimming removed 6 bases at V and 4 bases at J, with 15 bases between. Looked up from germline, CDR1 is MNHEY and CDR2 is SMNVEV (reference sequence). This CDR3 is 15 amino acids long. The CDR3 nucleotides read TGTGCCAGCAGCCGTTGGGCGGACTATAATGAAAAACTGTTTTTT. Translated, it gives CASSRWADYNEKLFF.

V is TRBV20-1 and J is TRBJ2-1; 8 nucleotides agree with TRBD2. Germline V CDR1 and CDR2: DFQATT, SNEGSKA (reference sequence). CDR3 length equals 15 residues. J gave up 1 base and V 3 bases, and 5 bases lay outside the gene matches. The CDR3 spells CSASGAGESYNEQFF. The CDR3, as DNA: TGCAGTGCTAGTGGAGCGGGAGAATCCTACAATGAGCAGTTCTTC.

As for this clonotype: Its ends do not fully match the called genes, so a read error is possible. The J gene is TRBJ2-5, the V gene TRBV5-6, with TRBD2 identical over 11 bases. CDR1 and CDR2 from the germline V gene are SGHDT and YYEEEE. The CDR3 consists of 17 residues. CDR3 nucleotide sequence: TGTGCCAGCAGCTTGCTTGGGGGACTAGCGGATCAAGAGCCCCAGTACTTC. Translating gives CASSLLGGLADQEPQYF.

CDR3 protein: CASSQDSAYNEQYF. The CDR3 region has the DNA TGCGCCAGCAGCCAAGATAGCGCGTACAATGAGCAGTACTTC. The chain joins TRBV4-3 to TRBJ2-7; D may be TRBD2 (5 bases). V lost 0 bases and J 7 bases, leaving 13 bases between the germline ends. Germline V gene sequence: CDR1 LGHNA, CDR2 YSLEER. This CDR3 contains 14 residues.

The rearrangement uses TRBV4-1 and TRBJ1-1; no definite D call. The CDR3 is 17 amino acids. Trimming removed 4 bases at V and 0 bases at J, with 18 bases between. The V gene's germline CDR1 is MGHRA and CDR2 YSYEKL. This chain's CDR3 is CASSLSPPLGMNTEAFF. CDR3 coding DNA: TGCGCCAGCAGCCTTTCACCGCCCCTAGGGATGAACACTGAAGCTTTCTTT.

The V call is TRBV20-1, the J call TRBJ2-3; unclear D gene. V was clipped by 7 bases and J by 4 bases, with 9 bases between them. This CDR3 is 11 amino acids long. Germline assignment: CDR1 DFQATT and CDR2 SNEGSKA (reference sequence). CDR3 in DNA: TGCAGTGGTGGTGACGCAGATACGCAGTATTTT. It yields the protein CSGGDADTQYF.

This clonotype occurred a few times. A much larger clone sits a single nucleotide away, making a read error possible. The chain is built from TRBV7-3 and TRBJ2-7, with unresolved D. Per the germline V gene, CDR1 is SGHTA and CDR2 is FQGTGA. V was clipped by 5 bases and J by 3 bases, with 14 bases between them. This CDR3 spans 14 amino acids. CDR3 in amino acids: CASSPAHGRYEQYF. The CDR3 region has the DNA TGTGCCAGCAGCCCGGCACATGGACGCTACGAGCAGTACTTC.

Note on this clonotype: One end of the junction does not line up with germline, which may come from a read error. This chain uses TRBV6-6 with TRBJ1-5, with unresolved D. The CDR3 totals 14 residues. The germline gives CDR1 MNHNY, CDR2 SVGAGI (reference sequence). The CDR3 protein is CAGSSRVESQPQHF. CDR3 coding DNA: TGTGCCGGCAGTTCCCGGGTAGAGAGCCAGCCCCAGCATTTT.